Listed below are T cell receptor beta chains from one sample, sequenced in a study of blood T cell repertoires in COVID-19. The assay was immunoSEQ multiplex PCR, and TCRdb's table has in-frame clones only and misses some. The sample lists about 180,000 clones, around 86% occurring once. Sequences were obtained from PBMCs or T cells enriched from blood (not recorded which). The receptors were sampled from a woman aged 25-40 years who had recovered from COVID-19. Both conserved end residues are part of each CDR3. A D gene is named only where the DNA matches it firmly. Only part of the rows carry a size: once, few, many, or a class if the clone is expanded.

CDR3 DNA: TGTGCCAGCGGGGACAGATTAAATGGCTACACCTTC
CDR3 protein: CASGDRLNGYTF
V gene: TRBV25-1
J gene: TRBJ1-2
D gene: TRBD1
clone size: -

CDR3 DNA: TGTGCCAGCAGTTACTCCTGGACAGGGGCCGGGAACACTGAAGCTTTCTTT
CDR3 protein: CASSYSWTGAGNTEAFF
V gene: TRBV6-2/TRBV6-3
J gene: TRBJ1-1
D gene: TRBD1
clone size: -

CDR3 DNA: TGTGCCAGCAGCGTAGCCAGAGGAGGCGGTGGGGCCAACGTCCTGACTTTC
CDR3 protein: CASSVARGGGGANVLTF
V gene: TRBV5-4
J gene: TRBJ2-6
D gene: -
clone size: -

CDR3 DNA: TGTGCCAGATATCCAGACCCCATGACAGGGATTCCCTCCTACGAGCAGTACTTC
CDR3 protein: CARYPDPMTGIPSYEQYF
V gene: TRBV21-1
J gene: TRBJ2-7
D gene: -
clone size: -

CDR3 DNA: TGTGCCAGCAGCCAAGAGACCCTTAACCCTCAGGGAGGTGGCTACACCTTC
CDR3 protein: CASSQETLNPQGGGYTF
V gene: TRBV14
J gene: TRBJ1-2
D gene: -
clone size: -

CDR3 DNA: TGTGCCAGCAGCCCCGACATAACCCATGGCTACACCTTC
CDR3 protein: CASSPDITHGYTF
V gene: TRBV3-1/TRBV3-2
J gene: TRBJ1-2
D gene: -
clone size: -

CDR3 DNA: TGTGCCAGCAGCTTAGCCCTCCTTGGAGGGAGGGACACTGAAGCTTTCTTT
CDR3 protein: CASSLALLGGRDTEAFF
V gene: TRBV11-2
J gene: TRBJ1-1
D gene: -
clone size: -

CDR3 DNA: TGTGCCAGCAGCTTAGCTTCGGGAGGGCCAAACATTCAGTACTTC
CDR3 protein: CASSLASGGPNIQYF
V gene: TRBV7-9
J gene: TRBJ2-4
D gene: TRBD2
clone size: -

CDR3 DNA: TGTGCCAGTACCCTACAGCGGGGATTCGAAAAACTGTTTTTT
CDR3 protein: CASTLQRGFEKLFF
V gene: TRBV19
J gene: TRBJ1-4
D gene: -
clone size: -

CDR3 DNA: TGTGCCAGCAGCAACGGGAGGGCCTACGAGCAGTACTTC
CDR3 protein: CASSNGRAYEQYF
V gene: TRBV6-5
J gene: TRBJ2-7
D gene: TRBD2
clone size: -

CDR3 DNA: TGCAGCGGTGGTTCATGGGGACAGGGGACCACTGAAGCTTTCTTT
CDR3 protein: CSGGSWGQGTTEAFF
V gene: TRBV29-1
J gene: TRBJ1-1
D gene: TRBD1
clone size: -

CDR3 DNA: TGTGCCAGCAGTGAAGCCAGAGCGGCCTACGAGCAGTACTTC
CDR3 protein: CASSEARAAYEQYF
V gene: TRBV2
J gene: TRBJ2-7
D gene: -
clone size: -

CDR3 DNA: TGTGCCAGCAGGGAGACAGTGAACACTGAAGCTTTCTTT
CDR3 protein: CASRETVNTEAFF
V gene: TRBV7-9
J gene: TRBJ1-1
D gene: -
clone size: -

CDR3 DNA: TGTGCCAGCAGCCTCGGACAGGTTGGAAACACCATATATTTT
CDR3 protein: CASSLGQVGNTIYF
V gene: TRBV7-9
J gene: TRBJ1-3
D gene: TRBD1
clone size: -

CDR3 DNA: TGTGCCAGCAGCGTCCAACAGGGGTCGTTCTATGGCTACACCTTC
CDR3 protein: CASSVQQGSFYGYTF
V gene: TRBV7-8
J gene: TRBJ1-2
D gene: TRBD1
clone size: -

CDR3 DNA: TGTGCCAGCAGCCAAGTCGGAGAGGGTACCTACGAGCAGTACTTC
CDR3 protein: CASSQVGEGTYEQYF
V gene: TRBV4-2
J gene: TRBJ2-7
D gene: -
clone size: -

CDR3 DNA: TGTGCCATCGGCGGACTAGCGGGAGCCTACGAGCAGTACTTC
CDR3 protein: CAIGGLAGAYEQYF
V gene: TRBV10-3
J gene: TRBJ2-7
D gene: TRBD2
clone size: -

CDR3 DNA: TGTGCCAGCACCCCGACCCCGACAGGGAAGCGCTACGAGCAGTACTTC
CDR3 protein: CASTPTPTGKRYEQYF
V gene: TRBV21-1
J gene: TRBJ2-7
D gene: -
clone size: many

CDR3 DNA: TGTGCCAGTAGTCCCCCCCGGGCTAGCGGGAGAGTGAAGGGGAATGAGCAGTTCTTC
CDR3 protein: CASSPPRASGRVKGNEQFF
V gene: TRBV19
J gene: TRBJ2-1
D gene: TRBD2
clone size: -

CDR3 DNA: TGTGCCAGCGGCCCGGGACAGGGGATCGAGCAGTACTTC
CDR3 protein: CASGPGQGIEQYF
V gene: TRBV28
J gene: TRBJ2-7
D gene: TRBD1
clone size: -

CDR3 DNA: TGTGCCAGCAGCCATGCAACTAGCGGGAGTCAGTTCTTC
CDR3 protein: CASSHATSGSQFF
V gene: TRBV3-1/TRBV3-2
J gene: TRBJ2-1
D gene: TRBD2
clone size: few

CDR3 DNA: TGTGCCAGCCGCGGACTAGCGGACTACGAGCAGTACTTC
CDR3 protein: CASRGLADYEQYF
V gene: TRBV5-4
J gene: TRBJ2-7
D gene: TRBD2
clone size: -

CDR3 DNA: TGTGCCAGCAGTTACACGGGACAACGGACACCTAGCAATCAGCCCCAGCATTTT
CDR3 protein: CASSYTGQRTPSNQPQHF
V gene: TRBV6-2/TRBV6-3
J gene: TRBJ1-5
D gene: -
clone size: -

CDR3 DNA: TGTGCCAGCAGTGAAAGCGGGAGGTCCGGCGAGCAGTACTTC
CDR3 protein: CASSESGRSGEQYF
V gene: TRBV25-1
J gene: TRBJ2-7
D gene: TRBD2
clone size: -

CDR3 DNA: TGCGCCAGCAGCCATTCCGGGACAGGGTTCGCTGAAGCTTTCTTT
CDR3 protein: CASSHSGTGFAEAFF
V gene: TRBV4-1
J gene: TRBJ1-1
D gene: TRBD1
clone size: -

CDR3 DNA: TGTGCCAGCACCCAAGGACAGGCGCGTCAGCCCCAGCATTTT
CDR3 protein: CASTQGQARQPQHF
V gene: TRBV28
J gene: TRBJ1-5
D gene: TRBD1
clone size: -

CDR3 DNA: TGTGCCAGCAGCGCAAAGGAGAGTTTTTCCTACAATGAGCAGTTCTTC
CDR3 protein: CASSAKESFSYNEQFF
V gene: TRBV9
J gene: TRBJ2-1
D gene: -
clone size: -

CDR3 DNA: TGTGCCACCAGCAGAGGGGGGGGTCGGCAGCCCCAGCATTTT
CDR3 protein: CATSRGGGRQPQHF
V gene: TRBV15
J gene: TRBJ1-5
D gene: -
clone size: -

CDR3 DNA: TGCGCCAGCAGCTTGGTAGCTCCCCGGGGAGAGACCCAGTACTTC
CDR3 protein: CASSLVAPRGETQYF
V gene: TRBV5-1
J gene: TRBJ2-5
D gene: -
clone size: -

CDR3 DNA: TGTGCCAGCAATACAGATTTTGGCGAAAAACTGTTTTTT
CDR3 protein: CASNTDFGEKLFF
V gene: TRBV25-1
J gene: TRBJ1-4
D gene: -
clone size: -

CDR3 DNA: TGTGCCAGCAGTGATAGCCAGGGGGCACTAACCGGGGAGCTGTTTTTT
CDR3 protein: CASSDSQGALTGELFF
V gene: TRBV2
J gene: TRBJ2-2
D gene: TRBD1
clone size: -

CDR3 DNA: TGTGCCACCAGTGATCCCGGGACAGGGATGACAGATACGCAGTATTTT
CDR3 protein: CATSDPGTGMTDTQYF
V gene: TRBV24-1
J gene: TRBJ2-3
D gene: TRBD1
clone size: -

CDR3 DNA: TGCGCCAGCACCAGACAGGGTTGGAACACTGAAGCTTTCTTT
CDR3 protein: CASTRQGWNTEAFF
V gene: TRBV10-2
J gene: TRBJ1-1
D gene: TRBD1
clone size: -

CDR3 DNA: TGTGCCAGCAGCTTGGGCGGGACTAGCGGCTACAATGAGCAGTTCTTC
CDR3 protein: CASSLGGTSGYNEQFF
V gene: TRBV5-4
J gene: TRBJ2-1
D gene: TRBD2
clone size: -

CDR3 DNA: TGTGCCAGCAGCCAATTCAGGAACACTGAAGCTTTCTTT
CDR3 protein: CASSQFRNTEAFF
V gene: TRBV3-1/TRBV3-2
J gene: TRBJ1-1
D gene: -
clone size: -

CDR3 DNA: TGTGCCAGCAGTTTAGGGACAGGGACCGGGGAGCTGTTTTTT
CDR3 protein: CASSLGTGTGELFF
V gene: TRBV27
J gene: TRBJ2-2
D gene: TRBD1
clone size: -

CDR3 DNA: TGTGCCAGCTCACCACCGACGACTGTCCCCTACAATGAGCAGTTCTTC
CDR3 protein: CASSPPTTVPYNEQFF
V gene: TRBV18
J gene: TRBJ2-1
D gene: -
clone size: -